These 12 T cell receptor beta chains were sequenced from one sample in a study of CD8 T cells in cerebrospinal fluid in Alzheimer's disease. After re-calling the 10x single-cell sequencing reads, TCRdb lists one entry per CDR3 protein, DNA absent. The sample table sets out some 700 distinct CDR3 sequences. Sequencing was carried out using cerebrospinal fluid. All receptors derive from a human donor with Alzheimer's disease.

This clonotype is labeled medium-sized based on frequency. The chain uses TRBV4-3 and TRBJ1-1; absent DNA, TCRdb's TRBD1 call cannot be checked. The CDR3 contains 16 residues. CDR1 is LGHNA and CDR2 is YSLEER in the germline V gene. The CDR3 region is CASSQDMGEGNTEAFF.

By frequency, this clonotype registers medium-sized (0.01 to 0.1%). The gene calls are TRBV12-3 or TRBV12-4 and TRBJ2-7; absent DNA, TCRdb's TRBD1 call cannot be checked. The CDR3 length is 17 residues. The CDR3 protein is CASSLRGDGNRAYEQYF.

This clonotype is called medium-sized based on its frequency. The chain uses TRBV3-1 and TRBJ1-2. CDR1 is LGHDT and CDR2 is YNNKEL in the germline V gene (reference sequence). There are 16 residues in the CDR3. The CDR3 sequence is CASSFLQVQSGYGYTF. Full variable domain (remainder filled in from reference TRBV3-1 and TRBJ1-2): DTAVSQTPKYLVTQMGNDKSIKCEQNLGHDTMYWYKQDSKKFLKIMFSYNNKELIINETVPNRFSPKSPDKAHLNLHINSLELGDSAVYFCASSFLQVQSGYGYTFGSGTRLTVV.

This clonotype is deemed medium-sized (0.01 to 0.1%) by its frequency. The V call is TRBV6-2 or TRBV6-3, the J call TRBJ2-5; the TCRdb call, TRBD1, lacks DNA for checking. Germline CDR1 reads MNHEY; CDR2 reads SVGEGT. This CDR3 is 15 amino acids long. The CDR3 is CASSPGTGTEETQYF.

Its frequency marks this clonotype as medium-sized. V is TRBV30 and J is TRBJ1-2; the D call of TRBD1 rests on TCRdb alone, since no DNA is present to check it. CDR3 length: 14 amino acids. The germline gives CDR1 GTSNPN, CDR2 SVGIG (reference sequence). The CDR3 region is CAWEQGAGDYGYTF.

Its frequency marks this clonotype as medium-sized (0.01 to 0.1%). This rearrangement joins TRBV6-2 or TRBV6-3 to TRBJ2-7; the TRBD1 assignment by TCRdb is unverifiable without DNA. The CDR3 contains 15 residues. Germline V gene sequence: CDR1 MNHEY, CDR2 SVGEGT. The CDR3 sequence is CASIEAGGKYYEQYF.

This chain uses TRBV28 with TRBJ2-7. The CDR3 is 14 amino acids. Looked up from germline, CDR1 is MDHEN and CDR2 is SYDVKM. This CDR3 reads CASSGWESSYEQYF. The variable domain in full, with the rest retrieved from reference TRBV28 and TRBJ2-7, is DVKVTQSSRYLVKRTGEKVFLECVQDMDHENMFWYRQDPGLGLRLIYFSYDVKMKEKGDIPEGYSVSREKKERFSLILESASTNQTSMYLCASSGWESSYEQYFGPGTRLTVT.

Judged by frequency, this clonotype is medium-sized. This rearrangement joins TRBV10-2 to TRBJ2-5. This CDR3 has 16 residues. Germline assignment: CDR1 WSHSY and CDR2 SAAADI. The chain's CDR3 is CASRSFVSGTQETQYF.

By frequency, this clonotype registers medium-sized. The rearrangement uses TRBV5-6 and TRBJ1-6; TCRdb's D call, TRBD1, is unchecked because there is no DNA. The germline CDR1 and CDR2 sequences are SGHDT and YYEEEE. CDR3 size: 15 residues. This CDR3 is CASSVRQGRNSPLHF.

This clonotype shows up as medium-sized by frequency. This CDR3 reads CASSANRGPAGMNTEAFF. The chain carries TRBV25-1 and TRBJ1-1; TCRdb outputs TRBD1, but without DNA this stays unchecked. Germline CDR1 is MGHDK and CDR2 is SYGVNS. The CDR3 runs to 18 residues.

The chain employs TRBV18 and TRBJ2-7; TCRdb gives TRBD2 as the D gene, but with no DNA this cannot be confirmed. CDR1 is KGHSH, CDR2 LQKENI, per germline. This CDR3 region has 15 residues. The CDR3 is CASSPPTSGSMEQYF.

According to its frequency, this clonotype is medium-sized. The CDR3 sequence is CASSRPGQARGDQYF. The chain joins TRBV7-9 to TRBJ2-5; TCRdb indicates TRBD1, and absent DNA this call remains unverified. CDR1 is SEHNR, CDR2 FQNEAQ, per germline (reference sequence). The CDR3 is 15 amino acids.